This record covers a single T cell receptor (beta chain). Its matching antigen is unknown. The data derive from a study of blood T cell dynamics during melanoma immunotherapy. Time point indicated: week 3, after first cycle of checkpoint inhibitor. Blood was drawn before treatment and at week 3 after checkpoint blockade. Disease control meant complete response, partial response or stable disease at 12 weeks. Assay used: immunoSEQ multiplex PCR; TCRdb lists only in-frame clones, some missing. This table has approximately 14,000 clones, about 90% appearing once. The CDR3 loop spans 13 amino acids. V was pared by 7 bases and J by 5 bases, with 15 bases between. CDR1 and CDR2 from the germline V gene are SGHRS and YFSETQ. Overall study results and limits: It remained unknown if the driving T cell clones were melanoma-specific.

This TCR was sampled from a human donor with melanoma. This specimen was blood, taken from a patient treated with checkpoint blockade. The rearrangement uses TRBV5-1 and TRBJ2-5, with D tentatively TRBD1 or TRBD2 (6 bases each). The CDR3 loop is CASRQDGGETQYF. CDR3 DNA sequence: TGCGCCAGCCGACAGGATGGAGGGGAGACCCAGTACTTC.